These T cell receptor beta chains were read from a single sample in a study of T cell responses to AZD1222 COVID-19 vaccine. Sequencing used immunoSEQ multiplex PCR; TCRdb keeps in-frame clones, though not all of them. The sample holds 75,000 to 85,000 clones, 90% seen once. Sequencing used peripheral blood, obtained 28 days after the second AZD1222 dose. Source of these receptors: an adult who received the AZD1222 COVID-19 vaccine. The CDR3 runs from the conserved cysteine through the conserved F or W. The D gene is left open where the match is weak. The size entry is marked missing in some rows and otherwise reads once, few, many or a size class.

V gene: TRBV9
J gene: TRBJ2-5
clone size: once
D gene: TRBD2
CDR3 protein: CASNPGLAHGAQYF
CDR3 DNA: TGTGCCAGCAACCCGGGACTAGCGCACGGGGCCCAGTACTTC

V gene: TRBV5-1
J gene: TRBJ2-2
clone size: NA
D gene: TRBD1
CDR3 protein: CASSKDRGRTGELFF
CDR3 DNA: TGCGCCAGCAGCAAGGACAGGGGACGGACCGGGGAGCTGTTTTTT

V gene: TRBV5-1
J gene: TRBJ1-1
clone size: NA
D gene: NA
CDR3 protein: CASSFRGSSAEAFF
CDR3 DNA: TGCGCCAGCAGCTTCCGGGGCAGTTCGGCTGAAGCTTTCTTT

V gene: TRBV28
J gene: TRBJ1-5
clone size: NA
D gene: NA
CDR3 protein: CASSSSASYSNQPQHF
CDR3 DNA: TGTGCCAGCAGTTCCAGTGCTTCCTATAGCAATCAGCCCCAGCATTTT

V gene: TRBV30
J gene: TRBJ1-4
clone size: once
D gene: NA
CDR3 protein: CAWMQGFNEKLFF
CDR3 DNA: TGTGCCTGGATGCAGGGGTTTAATGAAAAACTGTTTTTT

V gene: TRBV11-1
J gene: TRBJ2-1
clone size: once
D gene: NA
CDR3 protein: CASSLQGGQVNEQFF
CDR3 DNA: TGTGCCAGCAGCTTACAGGGGGGCCAAGTGAATGAGCAGTTCTTC

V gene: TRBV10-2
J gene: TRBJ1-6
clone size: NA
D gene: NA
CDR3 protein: CASSETREGSPLHF
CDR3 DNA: TGCGCCAGCAGTGAAACCAGGGAGGGGTCACCCCTCCACTTT

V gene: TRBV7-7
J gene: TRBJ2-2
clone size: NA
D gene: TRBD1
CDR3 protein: CASSEGQGYTGELFF
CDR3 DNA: TGTGCCAGCAGCGAGGGACAGGGGTACACCGGGGAGCTGTTTTTT

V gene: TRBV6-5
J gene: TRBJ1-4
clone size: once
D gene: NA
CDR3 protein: CASSRADGEKLFF
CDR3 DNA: TGTGCCAGCAGCCGAGCAGACGGTGAAAAACTGTTTTTT

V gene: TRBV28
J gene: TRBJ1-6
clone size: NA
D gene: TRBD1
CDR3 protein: CASTSGTVNSPLHF
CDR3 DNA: TGTGCCAGTACGTCCGGGACAGTGAATTCACCCCTCCACTTT

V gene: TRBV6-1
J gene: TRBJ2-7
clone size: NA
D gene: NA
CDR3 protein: CASSDYTTLGAYEQYF
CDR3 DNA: TGTGCCAGCAGTGACTATACTACCTTGGGCGCCTACGAGCAGTACTTC

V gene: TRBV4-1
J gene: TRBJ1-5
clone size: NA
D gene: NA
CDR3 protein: CASSQVIWLQPQHF
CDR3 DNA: TGCGCCAGCAGCCAAGTTATCTGGCTTCAGCCCCAGCATTTT

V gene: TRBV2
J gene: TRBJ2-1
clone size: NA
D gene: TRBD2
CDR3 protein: CASSVGLAGNEQFF
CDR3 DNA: TGTGCCAGCAGTGTGGGACTAGCAGGAAATGAGCAGTTCTTC

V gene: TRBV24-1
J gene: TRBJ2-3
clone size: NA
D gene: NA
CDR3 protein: CATSEELATDTQYF
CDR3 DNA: TGTGCCACCAGCGAGGAACTAGCAACGGATACGCAGTATTTT

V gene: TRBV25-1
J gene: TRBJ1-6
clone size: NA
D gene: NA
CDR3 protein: CASSVRATNSPLHF
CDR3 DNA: TGTGCCAGCAGTGTCCGGGCCACGAATTCACCCCTCCACTTT

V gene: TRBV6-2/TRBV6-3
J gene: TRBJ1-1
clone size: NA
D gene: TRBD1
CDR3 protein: CASSYWRDSQNTEAFF
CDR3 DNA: TGTGCCAGCAGTTATTGGCGGGACAGCCAGAACACTGAAGCTTTCTTT

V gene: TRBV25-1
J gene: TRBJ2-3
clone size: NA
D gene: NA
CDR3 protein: CASSEPDTQYF
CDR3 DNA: TGTGCCAGCAGTGAACCAGATACGCAGTATTTT

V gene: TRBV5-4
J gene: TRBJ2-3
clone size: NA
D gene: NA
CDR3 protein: CASGGGTGDTQYF
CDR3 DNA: TGTGCCAGCGGCGGGGGCACGGGAGATACGCAGTATTTT

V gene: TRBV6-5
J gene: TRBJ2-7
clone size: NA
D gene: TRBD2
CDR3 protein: CASSYSPSGIYEQYF
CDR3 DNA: TGTGCCAGCAGTTACTCCCCTAGCGGCATCTACGAGCAGTACTTC

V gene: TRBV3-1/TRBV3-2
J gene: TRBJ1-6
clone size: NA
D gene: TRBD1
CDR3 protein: CASSQDPGVQGAYSPLHF
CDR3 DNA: TGTGCCAGCAGCCAAGATCCGGGGGTGCAGGGGGCATATTCACCCCTCCACTTT

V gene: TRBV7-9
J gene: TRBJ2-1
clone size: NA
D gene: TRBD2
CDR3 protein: CATSGFGSYNEQFF
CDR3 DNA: TGTGCCACTAGCGGGTTCGGCTCCTACAATGAGCAGTTCTTC

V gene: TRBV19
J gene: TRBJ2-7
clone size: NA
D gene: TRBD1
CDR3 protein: CASRDRTYEQYF
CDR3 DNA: TGTGCCAGTCGGGACAGGACCTACGAGCAGTACTTC

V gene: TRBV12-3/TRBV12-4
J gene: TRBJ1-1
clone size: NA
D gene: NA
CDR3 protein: CASSYGRHAEAFF
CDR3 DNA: TGTGCCAGCAGTTACGGAAGACACGCTGAAGCTTTCTTT

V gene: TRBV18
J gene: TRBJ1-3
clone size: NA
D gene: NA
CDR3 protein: CASSPQRGSGNTIYF
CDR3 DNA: TGTGCCAGCTCACCACAAAGGGGCTCTGGAAACACCATATATTTT

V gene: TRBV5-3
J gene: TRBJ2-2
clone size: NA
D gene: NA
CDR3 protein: CARSLIPRGYTGELFF
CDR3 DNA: TGTGCCAGAAGCTTGATACCCAGGGGATACACCGGGGAGCTGTTTTTT

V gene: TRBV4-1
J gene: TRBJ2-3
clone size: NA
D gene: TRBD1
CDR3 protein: CASSQGTGMLDTQYF
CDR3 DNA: TGCGCCAGCAGCCAAGGGACAGGGATGTTAGATACGCAGTATTTT

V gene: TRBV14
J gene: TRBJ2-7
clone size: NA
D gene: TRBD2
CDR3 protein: CASSPREGYEQYF
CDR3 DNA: TGTGCCAGCAGCCCCAGGGAGGGCTACGAGCAGTACTTC

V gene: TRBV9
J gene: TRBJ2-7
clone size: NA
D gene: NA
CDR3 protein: CASSPPGGMSSYEQYF
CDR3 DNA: TGTGCCAGCAGCCCCCCCGGGGGTATGAGCTCCTACGAGCAGTACTTC

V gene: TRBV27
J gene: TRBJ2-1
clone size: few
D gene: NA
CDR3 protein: CASSPRGIQQFF
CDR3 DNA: TGTGCCAGCAGTCCCCGGGGGATCCAGCAGTTCTTC

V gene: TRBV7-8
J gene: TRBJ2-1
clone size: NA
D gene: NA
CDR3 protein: CASSDSSSYNEQFF
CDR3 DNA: TGTGCCAGCAGCGACAGCAGCTCCTACAATGAGCAGTTCTTC

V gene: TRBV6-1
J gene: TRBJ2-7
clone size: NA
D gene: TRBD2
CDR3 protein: CASSDAAVGGTYEQYF
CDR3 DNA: TGTGCCAGCAGTGATGCCGCAGTCGGGGGGACCTACGAGCAGTACTTC

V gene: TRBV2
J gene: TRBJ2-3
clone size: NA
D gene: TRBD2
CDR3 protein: CAGKTSGAFPDTQYF
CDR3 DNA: TGTGCCGGAAAGACTAGCGGGGCTTTCCCAGATACGCAGTATTTT

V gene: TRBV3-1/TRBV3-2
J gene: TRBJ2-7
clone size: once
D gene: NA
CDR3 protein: CASSQELGATYEQYF
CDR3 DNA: TGTGCCAGCAGCCAAGAACTGGGGGCTACCTACGAGCAGTACTTC

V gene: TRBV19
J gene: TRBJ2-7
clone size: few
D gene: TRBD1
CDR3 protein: CASSNPYRGRREQYF
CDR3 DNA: TGTGCCAGTAGTAACCCCTACAGGGGGCGAAGAGAGCAGTACTTC

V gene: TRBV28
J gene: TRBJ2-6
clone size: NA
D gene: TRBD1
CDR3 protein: CASSTRQGWGSGANVLTF
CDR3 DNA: TGTGCCAGCAGTACCCGACAGGGTTGGGGTTCTGGGGCCAACGTCCTGACTTTC

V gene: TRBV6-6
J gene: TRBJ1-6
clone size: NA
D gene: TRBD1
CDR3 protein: CASSRTGDSPLHF
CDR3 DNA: TGTGCCAGCAGTCGAACAGGGGATTCACCCCTCCACTTT

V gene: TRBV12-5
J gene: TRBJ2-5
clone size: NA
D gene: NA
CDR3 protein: CASGLGGGETQYF
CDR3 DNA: TGTGCTAGTGGTTTGGGAGGGGGAGAGACCCAGTACTTC

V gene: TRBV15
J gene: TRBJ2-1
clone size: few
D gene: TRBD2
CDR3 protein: CATRPLAGPSYNEQFF
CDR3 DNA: TGTGCCACCAGGCCACTAGCGGGGCCCTCCTACAATGAGCAGTTCTTC

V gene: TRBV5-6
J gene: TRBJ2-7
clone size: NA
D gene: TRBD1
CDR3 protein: CASSRDRAYEQYF
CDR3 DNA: TGTGCCAGCAGTCGGGACAGGGCCTACGAGCAGTACTTC